Listed below are T cell receptor beta chains from one sample, sequenced in a study of T-cell memory formation after mild COVID-19. TCRdb fed the 5' RACE reads into MiXCR, producing one record per CDR3 protein. The sample has about 610,000 distinct CDR3 sequences, around 15% seen once. Input material: PBMCs or a T cell subset sorted from them (not recorded which). Receptors originate from an adult woman who had mild COVID-19 (a few samples of this study predate the infection). Cell type and time point are not known. The CDR3 runs from the conserved cysteine through the conserved F or W. A D gene is named only where the DNA matches it firmly. Part of the rows lack a size; the others show once, few, many or a class for expanded clones.

abundance	v_gene	d_gene	j_gene	CDR3aa	CDR3nt
NA	TRBV7-3	NA	TRBJ2-5	CASSRTKNREETQYF	TGTGCCAGCAGCCGTACAAAGAACAGGGAGGAGACCCAGTACTTC
NA	TRBV19	NA	TRBJ1-6	CASSSGLLYNSPLHF	TGTGCCAGTAGTTCCGGACTGTTATATAATTCACCCCTCCACTTT
NA	TRBV12-3/TRBV12-4	NA	TRBJ2-1	CASRGLSGVNEQFF	TGTGCCAGCAGGGGACTTTCAGGGGTCAATGAGCAGTTCTTC
NA	TRBV4-1	TRBD1	TRBJ1-4	CASSHQGAWDEKLFF	TGCGCCAGCAGCCATCAGGGGGCCTGGGATGAAAAACTGTTTTTT
few	TRBV3-1	TRBD1	TRBJ1-1	CASKMRDSNTEAFF	TGTGCCAGCAAAATGCGGGACAGTAACACTGAAGCTTTCTTT
many	TRBV28	NA	TRBJ2-3	CASSLPDTQYF	TGTGCCAGCAGTTTGCCAGATACGCAGTATTTT
NA	TRBV6-6	NA	TRBJ1-6	CASSTPDRHQNSPLHF	TGTGCCAGCAGTACCCCCGACAGGCACCAAAATTCACCCCTCCACTTT
few	TRBV5-1	NA	TRBJ1-1	CASSYTGPPEAFF	TGCGCCAGCAGCTACACAGGGCCGCCCGAAGCTTTCTTT
few	TRBV29-1	TRBD2	TRBJ2-2	CSVGVTSGGATGELFF	TGCAGCGTTGGAGTAACTAGCGGGGGGGCCACCGGGGAGCTGTTTTTT
many	TRBV6-2/TRBV6-3	TRBD1	TRBJ2-1	CASSLLGQIPENEQFF	TGTGCCAGCAGTCTGTTGGGACAGATCCCCGAGAATGAGCAGTTCTTC
NA	TRBV7-2	TRBD1	TRBJ2-7	CAISPDRGHAYEQYF	TGTGCCATCAGCCCCGACAGGGGGCACGCCTACGAGCAGTACTTC
few	TRBV13	TRBD2	TRBJ2-3	CASSSPGDLAGSTDTQYF	TGTGCCAGCAGCTCTCCGGGGGATCTAGCGGGGAGCACAGATACGCAGTATTTT
NA	TRBV2	TRBD2	TRBJ2-3	CASSDPTSVSTDTQYF	TGTGCCAGCAGTGACCCGACTAGCGTTAGCACAGATACGCAGTATTTT
NA	TRBV7-2	TRBD1	TRBJ1-4	CASSPDRGGEKLFF	TGTGCCAGCAGCCCGGACAGGGGAGGAGAAAAACTGTTTTTT
NA	TRBV24-1	TRBD1	TRBJ2-3	CATGQATDTQYF	TGTGCCACCGGACAGGCCACAGATACGCAGTATTTT
NA	TRBV9	NA	TRBJ1-5	CASSVGGWQPQHF	TGTGCCAGCAGCGTAGGGGGGTGGCAGCCCCAGCATTTT
few	TRBV6-1	NA	TRBJ1-6	CASKAGRYNSPLHF	TGTGCCAGCAAGGCGGGGCGTTATAATTCACCCCTCCACTTT
few	TRBV20-1	NA	TRBJ1-1	CSARQGEYQAFF	TGCAGTGCTAGACAGGGTGAATATCAAGCTTTCTTT
few	TRBV20-1	TRBD1	TRBJ2-6	CSASPLMTGGVSGANVLTF	TGCAGTGCTTCACCTCTGATGACAGGGGGGGTGAGTGGGGCCAACGTCCTGACTTTC
NA	TRBV6-5	NA	TRBJ2-7	CASSYSWPSRDEQYF	TGTGCCAGCAGTTACTCGTGGCCCTCCCGGGACGAGCAGTACTTC
few	TRBV30	TRBD2	TRBJ2-3	CAWRESGANTDTQYF	TGTGCCTGGAGGGAAAGCGGGGCTAACACAGATACGCAGTATTTT
once	TRBV6-5	NA	TRBJ1-1	CASSYSRLARTEAFF	TGTGCCAGCAGTTACTCGAGATTAGCCAGGACTGAAGCTTTCTTT
few	TRBV5-1	TRBD2	TRBJ2-5	CASSFISGGVSETQYF	TGCGCCAGCAGCTTTATCAGCGGGGGAGTTTCGGAGACCCAGTACTTC
NA	TRBV24-1	TRBD1	TRBJ1-2	CATESGTGGSDGYTF	TGTGCCACAGAATCCGGGACAGGGGGCTCGGATGGCTACACCTTC
many	TRBV12-3/TRBV12-4	TRBD1	TRBJ1-3	CASSPTGGSGNTIYF	TGTGCCAGCAGTCCAACAGGGGGCTCTGGAAACACCATATATTTT
few	TRBV5-1	TRBD2	TRBJ2-3	CASSLSPLAVTTDTQYF	TGCGCCAGCAGCCTTTCCCCACTAGCGGTGACCACAGATACGCAGTATTTT
NA	TRBV7-9	TRBD1	TRBJ2-5	CASRETGTGGKETQYF	TGTGCCAGCAGGGAGACGGGGACAGGGGGAAAAGAGACCCAGTACTTC
NA	TRBV4-1	TRBD2	TRBJ2-1	CASSLLAGGPHEQFF	TGCGCCAGCAGCCTTCTAGCGGGAGGGCCACATGAGCAGTTCTTC
few	TRBV20-1	NA	TRBJ2-7	CSARVPGVNEQYF	TGCAGTGCTAGAGTACCGGGAGTTAACGAGCAGTACTTC
NA	TRBV7-9	TRBD1	TRBJ2-7	CASSSDRANYEQYF	TGTGCCAGCAGCTCGGACAGGGCCAACTACGAGCAGTACTTC
NA	TRBV4-1	NA	TRBJ1-2	CASSQRDYGYTF	TGCGCCAGCAGCCAACGGGATTATGGCTACACCTTC
NA	TRBV24-1	TRBD2	TRBJ2-7	CATSDKYTSGNYYEQYF	TGTGCCACCAGTGACAAATATACTAGCGGGAACTACTACGAGCAGTACTTC
few	TRBV12-3/TRBV12-4	NA	TRBJ2-1	CASSFAGNEQFF	TGTGCCAGCAGTTTCGCAGGGAATGAGCAGTTCTTC
few	TRBV5-5	TRBD1	TRBJ1-2	CASSLFAGGNYGYTF	TGTGCCAGCAGCTTGTTTGCAGGGGGAAACTATGGCTACACCTTC
few	TRBV7-9	TRBD2	TRBJ2-1	CASSSLGPLAGDNEQFF	TGTGCCAGCAGCTCCCTTGGTCCGCTAGCGGGAGACAATGAGCAGTTCTTC
many	TRBV7-2	TRBD2	TRBJ2-1	CASSSVAGARNEQFF	TGTGCCAGCAGCTCCGTAGCGGGAGCTAGGAATGAGCAGTTCTTC
many	TRBV19	NA	TRBJ2-7	CASSVGDFYEQYF	TGTGCCAGTAGTGTCGGAGACTTCTACGAGCAGTACTTC
many	TRBV18	NA	TRBJ2-3	CASSPPLGGGTDTQYF	TGTGCCAGCTCACCACCTTTAGGTGGAGGCACAGATACGCAGTATTTT
NA	TRBV20-1	NA	TRBJ1-2	CSAPSPRDPQGLRGYTF	TGCAGTGCTCCTTCACCCCGGGACCCACAAGGGTTGAGGGGCTACACCTTC
NA	TRBV4-3	NA	TRBJ2-1	CASSQGGGVYNEQFF	TGCGCCAGCAGCCAAGGTGGAGGGGTATACAATGAGCAGTTCTTC
few	TRBV7-9	NA	TRBJ2-3	CASSPGYTDTQYF	TGTGCCAGCAGCCCAGGTTACACAGATACGCAGTATTTT
many	TRBV7-2	NA	TRBJ2-3	CASSLTRQAADTQYF	TGTGCCAGCAGCTTAACCCGGCAGGCGGCAGATACGCAGTATTTT
few	TRBV30	NA	TRBJ2-1	CAWSGSTVQQFF	TGTGCCTGGAGTGGATCGACGGTACAGCAGTTCTTC
few	TRBV24-1	NA	TRBJ2-5	CATSDPSAQETQYF	TGTGCCACCAGTGATCCTAGCGCACAAGAGACCCAGTACTTC
NA	TRBV2	TRBD2	TRBJ2-5	CASLAGEETQYF	TGTGCCAGTTTAGCGGGGGAGGAGACCCAGTACTTC
few	TRBV13	NA	TRBJ1-4	CASSINRDNEKLFF	TGTGCCAGCAGCATCAACAGGGATAATGAAAAACTGTTTTTT
NA	TRBV19	NA	TRBJ2-6	CASSTSRLAGANVLTF	TGTGCCAGTAGTACTTCGAGACTCGCCGGGGCCAACGTCCTGACTTTC
many	TRBV12-3/TRBV12-4	NA	TRBJ2-7	CASSFSGAYEQYF	TGTGCCAGCAGCTTTTCAGGGGCCTACGAGCAGTACTTC
NA	TRBV12-3/TRBV12-4	NA	TRBJ1-4	CASSPSYEKLFF	TGTGCCAGCAGTCCCTCGTATGAAAAACTGTTTTTT
once	TRBV20-1	TRBD2	TRBJ2-7	CSASPSGRNEQYF	TGCAGTGCTAGCCCTAGCGGGAGAAACGAGCAGTACTTC
few	TRBV7-9	NA	TRBJ1-5	CASSTDTNNQPQHF	TGTGCCAGCAGCACGGACACGAACAATCAGCCCCAGCATTTT
NA	TRBV7-9	TRBD2	TRBJ2-1	CASSQSGTSGSRYNEQFF	TGTGCCAGCAGCCAATCCGGGACTAGCGGGAGTCGGTACAATGAGCAGTTCTTC
many	TRBV4-1	TRBD2	TRBJ2-1	CASSPLGSGGAGYNEQFF	TGCGCCAGCAGCCCTCTTGGGAGCGGGGGGGCTGGATACAATGAGCAGTTCTTC
NA	TRBV29-1	NA	TRBJ2-7	CSVDQPDSYEQYF	TGCAGCGTTGATCAACCGGACAGCTACGAGCAGTACTTC
NA	TRBV20-1	NA	TRBJ2-1	CSARMPLEQFF	TGCAGTGCTAGAATGCCACTGGAGCAGTTCTTC
NA	TRBV5-4	NA	TRBJ2-2	CASSGGTPPGELFF	TGTGCCAGCAGCGGCGGGACCCCCCCCGGGGAGCTGTTTTTT
few	TRBV18	NA	TRBJ2-1	CASSPNIEGNEQFF	TGTGCCAGCTCACCAAACATCGAGGGCAATGAGCAGTTCTTC